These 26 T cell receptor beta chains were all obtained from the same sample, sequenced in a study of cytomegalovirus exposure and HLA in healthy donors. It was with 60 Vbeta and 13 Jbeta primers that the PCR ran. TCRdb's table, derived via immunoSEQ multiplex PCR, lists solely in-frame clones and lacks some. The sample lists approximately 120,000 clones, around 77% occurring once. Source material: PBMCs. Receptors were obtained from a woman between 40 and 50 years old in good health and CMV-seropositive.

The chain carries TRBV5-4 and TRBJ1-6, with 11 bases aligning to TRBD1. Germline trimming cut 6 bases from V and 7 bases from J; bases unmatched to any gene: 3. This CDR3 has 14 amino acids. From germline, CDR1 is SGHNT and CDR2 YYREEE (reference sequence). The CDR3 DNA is TGTGCCAGCACATGGGACAGGGGGAATTCACCCCTCCACTTT. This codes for CASTWDRGNSPLHF.

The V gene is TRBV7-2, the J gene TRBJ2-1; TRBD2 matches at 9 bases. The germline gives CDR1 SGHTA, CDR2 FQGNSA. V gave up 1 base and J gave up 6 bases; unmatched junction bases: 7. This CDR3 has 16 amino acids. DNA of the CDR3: TGTGCCAGCAGCTTAGTGGGTAGCGGGAGCGGCAATGAGCAGTTCTTC. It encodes CASSLVGSGSGNEQFF.

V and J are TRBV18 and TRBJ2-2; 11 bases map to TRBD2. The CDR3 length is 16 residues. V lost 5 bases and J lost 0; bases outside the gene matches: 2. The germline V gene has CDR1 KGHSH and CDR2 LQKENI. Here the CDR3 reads CASSEGLAANTGELFF. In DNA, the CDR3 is TGTGCCAGCTCAGAGGGACTAGCGGCGAACACCGGGGAGCTGTTTTTT.

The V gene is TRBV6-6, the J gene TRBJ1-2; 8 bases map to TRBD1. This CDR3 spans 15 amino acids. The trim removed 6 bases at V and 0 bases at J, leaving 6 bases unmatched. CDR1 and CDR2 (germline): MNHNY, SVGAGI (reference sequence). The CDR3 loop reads CASRMDREPNYGYTF. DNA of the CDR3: TGTGCCAGCAGAATGGACAGGGAACCTAACTATGGCTACACCTTC.

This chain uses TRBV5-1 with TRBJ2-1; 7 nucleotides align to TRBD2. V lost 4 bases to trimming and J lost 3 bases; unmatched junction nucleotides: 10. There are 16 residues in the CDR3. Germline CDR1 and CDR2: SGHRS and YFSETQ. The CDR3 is CASSAGGSGIYNEQFF. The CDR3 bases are TGCGCCAGCAGCGCCGGGGGGAGCGGGATCTACAATGAGCAGTTCTTC.

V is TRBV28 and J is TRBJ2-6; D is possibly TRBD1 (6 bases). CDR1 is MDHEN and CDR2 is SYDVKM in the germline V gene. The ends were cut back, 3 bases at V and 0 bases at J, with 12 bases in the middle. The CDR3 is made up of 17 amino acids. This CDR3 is CASSFVGHYSGANVLTF. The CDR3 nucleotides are TGTGCCAGCAGTTTTGTGGGACACTACTCTGGGGCCAACGTCCTGACTTTC.

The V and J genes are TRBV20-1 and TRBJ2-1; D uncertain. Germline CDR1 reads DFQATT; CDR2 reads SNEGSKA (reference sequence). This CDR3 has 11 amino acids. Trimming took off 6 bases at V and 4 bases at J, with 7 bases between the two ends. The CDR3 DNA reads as TGCAGTGCCCCGCAGTACAATGAGCAGTTCTTC. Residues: CSAPQYNEQFF.

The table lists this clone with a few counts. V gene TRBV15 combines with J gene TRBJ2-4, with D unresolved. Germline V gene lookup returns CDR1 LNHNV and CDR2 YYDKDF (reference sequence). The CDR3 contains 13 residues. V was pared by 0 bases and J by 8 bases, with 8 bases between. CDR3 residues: CATSRDPPDIQYF. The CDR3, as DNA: TGTGCCACCAGCAGAGACCCTCCTGACATTCAGTACTTC.

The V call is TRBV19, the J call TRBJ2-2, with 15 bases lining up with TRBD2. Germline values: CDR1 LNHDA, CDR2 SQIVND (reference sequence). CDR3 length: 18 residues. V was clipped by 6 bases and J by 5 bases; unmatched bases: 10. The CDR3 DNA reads TGTGCCAGTAGGGCGGGACTAGCGGGAGGTAGAAAGACCGGGGAGCTGTTTTTT. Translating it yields CASRAGLAGGRKTGELFF.

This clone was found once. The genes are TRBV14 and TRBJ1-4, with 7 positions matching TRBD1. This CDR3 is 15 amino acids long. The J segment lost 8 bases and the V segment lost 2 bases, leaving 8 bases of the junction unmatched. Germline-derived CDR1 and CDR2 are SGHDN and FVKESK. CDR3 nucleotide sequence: TGTGCCAGCAGCCAAACGACAGGGCGAGGAGAAAAACTGTTTTTT. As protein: CASSQTTGRGEKLFF.

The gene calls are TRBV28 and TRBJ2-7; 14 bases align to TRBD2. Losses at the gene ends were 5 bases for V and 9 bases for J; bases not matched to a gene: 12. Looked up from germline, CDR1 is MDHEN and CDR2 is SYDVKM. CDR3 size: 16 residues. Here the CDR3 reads CASSPGGLAGAIAQYF. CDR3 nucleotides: TGTGCCAGCAGTCCAGGGGGACTAGCGGGAGCAATAGCGCAGTACTTC. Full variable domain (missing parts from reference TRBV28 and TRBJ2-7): DVKVTQSSRYLVKRTGEKVFLECVQDMDHENMFWYRQDPGLGLRLIYFSYDVKMKEKGDIPEGYSVSREKKERFSLILESASTNQTSMYLCASSPGGLAGAIAQYFGPGTRLTVT.

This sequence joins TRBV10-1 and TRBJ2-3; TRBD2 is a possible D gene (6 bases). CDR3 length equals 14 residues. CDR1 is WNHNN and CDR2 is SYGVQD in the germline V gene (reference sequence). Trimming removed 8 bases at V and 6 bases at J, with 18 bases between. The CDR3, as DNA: TGCGCCAGCTCCGGACTACAGACGGTTGATACGCAGTATTTT. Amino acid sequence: CASSGLQTVDTQYF.

CDR3 loop: CASSEVSGRESTDTQYF. CDR3 nucleotides: TGTGCCAGCAGTGAGGTTAGCGGGAGGGAAAGCACAGATACGCAGTATTTT. The chain recombines TRBV6-1 with TRBJ2-3, with 11 bases aligning to TRBD2. CDR3 length: 17 amino acids. V gave up 3 bases and J gave up 0 bases; unmatched junction bases: 5. Germline lookup yields CDR1 MNHNS and CDR2 SASEGT.

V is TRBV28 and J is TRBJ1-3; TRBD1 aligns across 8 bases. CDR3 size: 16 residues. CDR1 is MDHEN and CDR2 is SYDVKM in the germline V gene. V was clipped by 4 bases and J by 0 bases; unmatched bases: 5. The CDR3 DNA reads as TGTGCCAGCAGTTCGACAGGGGACTTCTCTGGAAACACCATATATTTT. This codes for CASSSTGDFSGNTIYF.

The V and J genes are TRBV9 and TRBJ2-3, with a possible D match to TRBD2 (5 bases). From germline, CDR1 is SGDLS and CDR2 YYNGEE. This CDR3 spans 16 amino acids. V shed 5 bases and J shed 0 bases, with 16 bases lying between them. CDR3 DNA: TGTGCCAGCAGTCGGGGTCCCTCCGGGAGCACAGATACGCAGTATTTT. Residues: CASSRGPSGSTDTQYF.

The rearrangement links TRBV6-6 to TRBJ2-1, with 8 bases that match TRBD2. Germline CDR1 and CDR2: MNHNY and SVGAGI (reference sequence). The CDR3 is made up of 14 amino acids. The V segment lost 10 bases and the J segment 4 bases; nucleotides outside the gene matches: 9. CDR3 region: CATALVAGYNEQFF. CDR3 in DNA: TGTGCCACTGCCTTGGTAGCGGGGTACAATGAGCAGTTCTTC.

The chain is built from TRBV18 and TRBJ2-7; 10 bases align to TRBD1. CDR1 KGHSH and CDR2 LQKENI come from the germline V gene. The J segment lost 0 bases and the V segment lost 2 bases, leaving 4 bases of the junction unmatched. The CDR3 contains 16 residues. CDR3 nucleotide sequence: TGTGCCAGCTCACCATATAGGACAGGGGGCTCCTACGAGCAGTACTTC. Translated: CASSPYRTGGSYEQYF.

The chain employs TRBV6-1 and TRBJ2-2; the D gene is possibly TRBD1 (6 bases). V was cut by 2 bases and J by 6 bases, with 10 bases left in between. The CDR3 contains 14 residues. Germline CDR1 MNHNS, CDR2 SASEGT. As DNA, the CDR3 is TGTGCCAGCAGTGAACTAGGGGGATCCGGGGAGCTGTTTTTT. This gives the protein CASSELGGSGELFF.

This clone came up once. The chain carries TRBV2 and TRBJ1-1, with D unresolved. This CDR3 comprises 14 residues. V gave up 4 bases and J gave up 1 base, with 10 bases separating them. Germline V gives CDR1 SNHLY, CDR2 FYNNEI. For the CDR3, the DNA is TGTGCCAGCAGTGTTTACAGCCCGAACACTGAAGCTTTCTTT. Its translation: CASSVYSPNTEAFF.

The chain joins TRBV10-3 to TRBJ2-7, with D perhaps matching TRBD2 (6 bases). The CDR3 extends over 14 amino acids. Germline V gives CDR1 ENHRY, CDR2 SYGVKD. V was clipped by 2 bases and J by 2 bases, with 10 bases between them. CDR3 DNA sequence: TGTGCCATCAGTGAGGGCCTAGCGCCCTACGAGCAGTACTTC. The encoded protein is CAISEGLAPYEQYF.

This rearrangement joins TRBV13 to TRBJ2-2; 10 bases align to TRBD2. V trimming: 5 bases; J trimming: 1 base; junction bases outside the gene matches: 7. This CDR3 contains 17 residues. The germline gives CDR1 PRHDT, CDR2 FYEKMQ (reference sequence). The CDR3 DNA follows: TGTGCCAGCAGCCCGGGGACTAGCGAGATGAACACCGGGGAGCTGTTTTTT. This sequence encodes CASSPGTSEMNTGELFF.

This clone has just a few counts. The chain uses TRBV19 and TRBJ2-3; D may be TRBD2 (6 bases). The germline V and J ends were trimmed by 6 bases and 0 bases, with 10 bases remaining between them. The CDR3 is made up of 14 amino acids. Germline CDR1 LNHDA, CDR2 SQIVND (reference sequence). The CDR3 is CASSPSGSTDTQYF. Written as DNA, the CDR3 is TGTGCCAGTAGCCCGAGCGGGAGCACAGATACGCAGTATTTT.

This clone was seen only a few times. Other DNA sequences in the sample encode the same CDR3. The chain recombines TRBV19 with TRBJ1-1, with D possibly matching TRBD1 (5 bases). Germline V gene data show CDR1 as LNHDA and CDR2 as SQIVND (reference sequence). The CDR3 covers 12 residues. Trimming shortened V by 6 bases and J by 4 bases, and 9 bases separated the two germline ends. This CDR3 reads CASRQGGTEAFF. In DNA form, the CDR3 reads TGTGCCAGTAGGCAGGGAGGCACTGAAGCTTTCTTT.

CDR3 DNA sequence: TGTGCCAGCAGCCCCACTAGGCTTGCTGGAAACACCATATATTTT. Protein sequence: CASSPTRLAGNTIYF. The rearrangement joins TRBV7-2 to TRBJ1-3; D unclear. Germline V gene sequence: CDR1 SGHTA, CDR2 FQGNSA. The V and J ends lost 5 bases and 2 bases respectively, with 13 bases between them. This CDR3 has 15 residues.

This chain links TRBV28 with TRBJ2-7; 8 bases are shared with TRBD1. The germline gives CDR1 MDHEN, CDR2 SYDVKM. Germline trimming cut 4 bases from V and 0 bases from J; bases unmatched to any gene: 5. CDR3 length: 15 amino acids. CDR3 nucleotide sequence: TGTGCCAGCAGTTCACGGACAGGGCTCTCCTACGAGCAGTACTTC. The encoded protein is CASSSRTGLSYEQYF.

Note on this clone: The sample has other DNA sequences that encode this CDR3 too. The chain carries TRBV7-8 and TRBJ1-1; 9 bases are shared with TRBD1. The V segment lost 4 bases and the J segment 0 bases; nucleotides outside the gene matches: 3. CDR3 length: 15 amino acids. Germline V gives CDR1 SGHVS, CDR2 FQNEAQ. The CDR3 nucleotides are TGTGCCAGCAGCTGGGGACAGGGCGTGAACACTGAAGCTTTCTTT. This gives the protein CASSWGQGVNTEAFF.